A selection of T cell receptor beta chains follows, all from one sample in a study of blood T cell repertoires in COVID-19. Repertoires were generated with immunoSEQ multiplex PCR, while TCRdb's copy carries only in-frame clones and drops some. The table has approximately 220,000 clones, roughly four fifths seen once. What was sequenced was PBMCs or T cells enriched from blood (not recorded which). Receptor source: a woman in her forties or fifties who had been exposed to COVID-19. Both conserved end residues are part of each CDR3.

v_gene	len	j_gene	CDR3aa
TRBV28	16	TRBJ2-1	CASSPAGLVTYNEQFF
TRBV18	14	TRBJ2-2	CASSPSTFTGELFF
TRBV28	14	TRBJ1-1	CASSVNRGLTEAFF
TRBV24-1	13	TRBJ1-2	CATSGPGLAGYTF
TRBV7-5	17	TRBJ1-1	CVRSLGRDRHGFTEAFF
TRBV2	13	TRBJ2-7	CARGRGSSYEQYF
TRBV28	17	TRBJ1-5	CASTSYGLLESNQPQHF
TRBV28	12	TRBJ2-2	CASSLSPGELFF
TRBV24-1	12	TRBJ1-1	CATSSGGTEAFF
TRBV28	15	TRBJ1-1	CASSLSSGTGVEAFF
TRBV5-4	17	TRBJ1-1	CASSSALTGSWNTEAFF
TRBV18	14	TRBJ1-2	CASSPQGELDGYTF
TRBV6-4	13	TRBJ2-5	CASSEDIQETQYF
TRBV9	15	TRBJ2-1	CASSILGGAGNEQFF
TRBV5-8	11	TRBJ1-5	CASSLAGQGEF
TRBV19	16	TRBJ2-1	CASSIRTSGGAGEQFF
TRBV27	14	TRBJ1-1	CASSFRRENTEAFF
TRBV5-1	16	TRBJ2-5	CASSLAYQGSGEAQYF
TRBV6-5	13	TRBJ1-1	CASSLDSNTEAFF
TRBV10-2	13	TRBJ2-7	CASRGGPTYEQYF
TRBV11-2	13	TRBJ1-6	CASSLAGGSPLHF
TRBV5-1	15	TRBJ2-7	CASSLTQGNKYEQYF
TRBV2	11	TRBJ2-1	CASIERGEQFF